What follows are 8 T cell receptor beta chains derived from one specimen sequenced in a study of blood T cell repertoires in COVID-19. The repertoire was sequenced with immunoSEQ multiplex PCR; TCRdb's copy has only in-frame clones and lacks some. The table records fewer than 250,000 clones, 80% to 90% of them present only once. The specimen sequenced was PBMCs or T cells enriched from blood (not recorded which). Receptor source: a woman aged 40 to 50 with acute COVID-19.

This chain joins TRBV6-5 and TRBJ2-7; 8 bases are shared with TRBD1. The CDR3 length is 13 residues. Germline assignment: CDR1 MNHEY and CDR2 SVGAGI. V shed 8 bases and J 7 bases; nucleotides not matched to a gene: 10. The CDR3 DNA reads TGTGCCAGCGAGGGCCAGGGGGCCGGGGAGCAGTACTTC. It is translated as CASEGQGAGEQYF.

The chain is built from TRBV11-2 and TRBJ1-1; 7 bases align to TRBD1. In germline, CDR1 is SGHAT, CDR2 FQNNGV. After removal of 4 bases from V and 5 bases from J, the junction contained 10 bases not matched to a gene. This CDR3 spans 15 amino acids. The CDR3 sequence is CASSSLQGRGTEAFF. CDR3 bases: TGTGCCAGCAGCTCCTTACAGGGGAGAGGGACTGAAGCTTTCTTT.

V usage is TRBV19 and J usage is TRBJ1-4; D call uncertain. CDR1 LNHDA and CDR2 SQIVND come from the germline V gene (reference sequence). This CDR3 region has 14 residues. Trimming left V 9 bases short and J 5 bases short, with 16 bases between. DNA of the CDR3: TGTGCCAGCCGGGGTCTCGGGGAAAATGAAAAACTGTTTTTT. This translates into CASRGLGENEKLFF.

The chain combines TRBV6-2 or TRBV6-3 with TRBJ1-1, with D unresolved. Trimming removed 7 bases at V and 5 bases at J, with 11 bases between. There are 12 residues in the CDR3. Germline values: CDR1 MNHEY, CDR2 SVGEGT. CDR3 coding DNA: TGTGCCAGCACCTACTCGTCTACTGAAGCTTTCTTT. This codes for CASTYSSTEAFF.

This CDR3 reads CASRDAPAAGKLFF. In nucleotides, the CDR3 is TGTGCCAGCAGAGACGCCCCGGCGGCGGGGAAACTGTTTTTT. V usage is TRBV6-6 and J usage is TRBJ1-4, with unresolved D. Trimming took 6 bases from V and 11 from J, leaving 19 bases between them. Germline V gene lookup returns CDR1 MNHNY and CDR2 SVGAGI (reference sequence). This CDR3 has 14 residues.

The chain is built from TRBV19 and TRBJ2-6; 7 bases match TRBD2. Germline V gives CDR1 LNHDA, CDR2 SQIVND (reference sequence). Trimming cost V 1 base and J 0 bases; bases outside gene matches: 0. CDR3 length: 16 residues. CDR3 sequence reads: CASSIAGGSGANVLTF. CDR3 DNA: TGTGCCAGTAGTATAGCGGGAGGCTCTGGGGCCAACGTCCTGACTTTC. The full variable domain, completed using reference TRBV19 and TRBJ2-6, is DGGITQSPKYLFRKEGQNVTLSCEQNLNHDAMYWYRQDPGQGLRLIYYSQIVNDFQKGDIAEGYSVSREKKESFPLTVTSAQKNPTAFYLCASSIAGGSGANVLTFGAGSRLTVL.

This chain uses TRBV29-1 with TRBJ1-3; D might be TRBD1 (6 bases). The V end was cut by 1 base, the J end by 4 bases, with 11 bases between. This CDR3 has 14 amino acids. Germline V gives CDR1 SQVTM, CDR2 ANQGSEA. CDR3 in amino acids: CSVEARTEGNTIYF. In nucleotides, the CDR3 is TGCAGCGTTGAAGCGCGGACAGAGGGAAACACCATATATTTT.

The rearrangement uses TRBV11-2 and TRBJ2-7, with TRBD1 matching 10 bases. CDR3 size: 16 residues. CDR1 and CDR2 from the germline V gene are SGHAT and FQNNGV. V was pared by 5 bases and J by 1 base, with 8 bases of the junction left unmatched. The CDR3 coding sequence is TGTGCCAGCAGCCCAGGACCGGGACAGGGGTCCTACGAGCAGTACTTC. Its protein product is CASSPGPGQGSYEQYF.